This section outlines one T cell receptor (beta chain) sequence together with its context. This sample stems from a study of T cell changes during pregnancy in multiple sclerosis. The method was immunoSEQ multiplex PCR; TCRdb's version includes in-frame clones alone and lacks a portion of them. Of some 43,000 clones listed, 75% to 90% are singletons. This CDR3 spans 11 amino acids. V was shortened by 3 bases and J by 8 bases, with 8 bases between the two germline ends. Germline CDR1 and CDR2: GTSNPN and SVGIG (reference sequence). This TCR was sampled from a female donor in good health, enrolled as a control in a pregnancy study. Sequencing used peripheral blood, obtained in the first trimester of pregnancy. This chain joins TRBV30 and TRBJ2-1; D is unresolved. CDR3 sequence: CAWSRWYEQFF. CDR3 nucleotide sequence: TGTGCCTGGAGCCGGTGGTATGAGCAGTTCTTC.